Listed below are T cell receptor beta chains from one sample, sequenced in a study of T cell changes during pregnancy in multiple sclerosis. Here immunoSEQ multiplex PCR was the method, and the copy in TCRdb shows in-frame clones only, minus some. There are over 45,000 clones in the sample; nearly 95% occur only once, and roughly 2.6% lies in the top ten. Material: CD8+ T cells from peripheral blood mononuclear cells, obtained in the third trimester of pregnancy. The source is a female donor with multiple sclerosis, enrolled in a pregnancy study. CDR3s include the opening cysteine and the closing phenylalanine or tryptophan. A D gene is named only where the DNA matches it firmly. Expanded clones get a size class; other rows say once, few or many, or leave the size out.

TRBV5-6,TRBJ2-5,NA,TRBD2,CASSFLGLARETQYF,TGTGCCAGCAGCTTTCTGGGACTAGCGAGGGAGACCCAGTACTTC
TRBV6-1,TRBJ2-7,once,NA,CASSETVSSYEQYF,TGTGCCAGCAGTGAGACAGTTAGCTCCTACGAGCAGTACTTC
TRBV19,TRBJ2-1,NA,NA,CASSMTRRNEQFF,TGTGCCAGTAGTATGACTAGGAGGAATGAGCAGTTCTTC
TRBV2,TRBJ2-1,NA,TRBD1,CASKLPGQGNEQFF,TGTGCCAGCAAACTCCCGGGACAGGGGAACGAGCAGTTCTTC
TRBV11-3,TRBJ2-7,NA,TRBD1,CASSIRDRPYEQYF,TGTGCCAGCAGCATCCGGGACAGACCCTACGAGCAGTACTTC
TRBV13,TRBJ1-1,NA,NA,CASSSQGYRTEAFF,TGTGCCAGCAGCTCCCAGGGTTACCGCACTGAAGCTTTCTTT
TRBV19,TRBJ1-2,NA,TRBD1,CASSQGVYGYTF,TGTGCCAGTAGTCAGGGGGTCTATGGCTACACCTTC
TRBV4-3,TRBJ2-7,NA,TRBD2,CASSQDRGLAGGRYEQYF,TGCGCCAGCAGCCAAGATCGGGGCCTAGCGGGAGGGAGGTACGAGCAGTACTTC
TRBV5-1,TRBJ1-3,NA,TRBD1,CASSLEGTGVGNTIYF,TGCGCCAGCAGCTTGGAAGGGACAGGGGTCGGAAACACCATATATTTT
TRBV7-9,TRBJ2-1,NA,NA,CASSLAENYNEQFF,TGTGCCAGCAGCTTAGCGGAGAACTACAATGAGCAGTTCTTC
TRBV28,TRBJ1-5,NA,NA,CASSLDSQPQHF,TGTGCCAGCAGTCTCGACAGCCAGCCCCAGCATTTT
TRBV27,TRBJ2-7,NA,TRBD2,CASSSSLLAGGSYEQYF,TGTGCCAGCAGTTCATCCCTCCTGGCGGGAGGGTCCTACGAGCAGTACTTC
TRBV29-1,TRBJ2-2,NA,NA,CSAETGTHSPGELFF,TGCAGCGCTGAGACCGGGACTCACTCCCCCGGGGAGCTGTTTTTT
TRBV5-4,TRBJ1-1,NA,TRBD1,CASSFWTGAEAFF,TGTGCCAGCAGCTTCTGGACAGGTGCTGAAGCTTTCTTT
TRBV29-1,TRBJ2-6,NA,TRBD2,CSVASRGTSGSLSGANVLTF,TGCAGCGTTGCTAGCCGCGGTACTAGCGGGAGCTTATCTGGGGCCAACGTCCTGACTTTC
TRBV28,TRBJ1-4,once,TRBD1,CASSSAPTGVDEKLFF,TGTGCCAGCAGTTCCGCTCCGACAGGGGTCGATGAAAAACTGTTTTTT
TRBV7-9,TRBJ2-1,NA,NA,CASSLIVTEQFF,TGTGCCAGCAGCTTAATAGTAACTGAGCAGTTCTTC